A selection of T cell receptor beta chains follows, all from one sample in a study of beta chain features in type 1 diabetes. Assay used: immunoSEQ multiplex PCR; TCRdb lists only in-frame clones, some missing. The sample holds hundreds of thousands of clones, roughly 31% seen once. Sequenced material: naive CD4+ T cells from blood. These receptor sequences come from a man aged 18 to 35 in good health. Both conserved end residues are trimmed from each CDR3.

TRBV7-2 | ASSSRWNEQF
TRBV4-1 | ASSRTGQRNTEAF
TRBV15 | ATSRDPTATDTQY
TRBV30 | AWSGKQGALLLYEQY
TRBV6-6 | ASSYAGGSYEQY
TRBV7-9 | ASSPSLAGGGETQY
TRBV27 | ASSFTGLAGTYQETQY
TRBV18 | ASSPGLAGYGASYEQY
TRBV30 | AWSRQFYGYT
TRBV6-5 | ASRGFTVGETQY
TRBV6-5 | ASRNLGASDNEQF
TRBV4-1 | ASSPHGTYEQY
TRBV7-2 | ASSLDGGQPQH
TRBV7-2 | ASSLGPQGEQY
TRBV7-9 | ASSPRASSGEQY
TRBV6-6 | ASNRVQGRYEQY
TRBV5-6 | ASGRGPNYEQY
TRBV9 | ASSVGSGSQADTQY
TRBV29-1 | SVGDRGGETQY
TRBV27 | ASSLREGADTQY
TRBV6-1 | ASSEAGRKEAF
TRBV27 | ASSLNGGTGNTEAF
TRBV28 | ASARVDRWEQF
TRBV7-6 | ASSLDRANEQF
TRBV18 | ASSPGLRQAYRGYEQY
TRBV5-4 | ASSTGLAGDLETQY
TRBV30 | AWSVSGVTGYT
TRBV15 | ATSEILAGGTDTQY
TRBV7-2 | ASSSPSPSTDTQY
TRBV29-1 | SARGTSGSTDTQY
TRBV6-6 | ASRTNTEAF
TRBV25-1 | ASSERGSGNEQF
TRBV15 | ATSRDVGQGYNEQF
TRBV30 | AWSKKRLYEQY
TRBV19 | ASSEDFLSEQY
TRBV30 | AWSVQGSGVWEY
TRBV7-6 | ASSLVSAGGQVTQY
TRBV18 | ASSREGDYYEQY
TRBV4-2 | ASSPDWKETQY
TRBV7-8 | ASSRSGGSTDTQY
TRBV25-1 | ASTTTGAYEQY
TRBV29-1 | SVERVLTETQY
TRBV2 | ASSEKGAGSSNEQF
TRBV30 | AAGRVGTEAF
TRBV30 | AWRVWQSGTEAF
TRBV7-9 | ASRSDAISYEQY
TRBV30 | AWSKRTEAF
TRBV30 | AWSVVGNTGELF
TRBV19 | ASSMGRELF
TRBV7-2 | ASSPGGSYEQY
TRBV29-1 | SAAGGIGYEQY
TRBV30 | AWRAGKGQETQY
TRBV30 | AWSVFQGDFSNTGELF
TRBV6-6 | ASNKKNTEAF
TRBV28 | ASSSGSPAKNIQY
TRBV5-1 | ASSSGQASYEQY
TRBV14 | ASSRNTGGKNIQY
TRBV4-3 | ASSRTGRTGELF
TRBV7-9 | ASSLGGIGNEAF
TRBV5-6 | ASSLESAGYNEQF